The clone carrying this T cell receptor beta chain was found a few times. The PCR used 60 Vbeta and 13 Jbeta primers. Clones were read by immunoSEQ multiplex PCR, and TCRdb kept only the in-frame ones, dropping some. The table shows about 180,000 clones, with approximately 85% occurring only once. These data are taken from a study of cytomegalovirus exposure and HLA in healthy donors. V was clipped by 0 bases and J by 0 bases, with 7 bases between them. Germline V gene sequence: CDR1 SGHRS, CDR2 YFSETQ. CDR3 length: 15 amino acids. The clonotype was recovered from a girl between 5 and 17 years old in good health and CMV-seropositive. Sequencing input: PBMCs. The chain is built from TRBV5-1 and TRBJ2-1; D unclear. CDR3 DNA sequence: TGCGCCAGCAGCTTGGACAGCCCCTCCTACAATGAGCAGTTCTTC. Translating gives CASSLDSPSYNEQFF.